These 4 T cell receptor beta chains were sequenced from one sample in a study of shared clonotypes between healthy human individuals. TCRdb's table, derived via immunoSEQ multiplex PCR, lists solely in-frame clones and lacks some. The table lists approximately 100,000 clones, approximately 70% of them singletons. Material: memory CD8+ T cells sorted from blood. Documented subset: CD45RO+ cells pooled with CCR7-negative TemRA cells. The receptors shown here come from a woman younger than 45 in good health.

This chain joins TRBV28 and TRBJ1-4; TRBD1 is a possible D gene (5 bases). V was clipped by 5 bases and J by 5 bases, with 12 bases between them. The length of the CDR3 is 14 residues. Germline V CDR1 and CDR2: MDHEN, SYDVKM. The CDR3: CASSAGTVNEKLFF. DNA for the CDR3: TGTGCCAGCAGTGCCGGGACTGTAAATGAAAAACTGTTTTTT.

This clone was observed a handful of times. V is TRBV15 and J is TRBJ2-7, with a weak D call TRBD2 (6 bases). The CDR3 runs 15 residues. With 3 bases removed from V and 2 bases from J, the gap between germline ends came to 14 bases. Germline CDR1 reads LNHNV; CDR2 reads YYDKDF (reference sequence). As DNA, the CDR3 is TGTGCCACCAGCAGTGGACGGGGAGGCCCCTACGAGCAGTACTTC. Its translation is CATSSGRGGPYEQYF.

V gene TRBV10-2 combines with J gene TRBJ1-5, with TRBD1 matching over 8 bases. The V gene's germline CDR1 is WSHSY and CDR2 SAAADI. With 8 bases clipped from V and 0 bases from J, the junction kept 6 bases outside the gene matches. The CDR3 extends over 15 amino acids. The DNA for the CDR3 is TGCGCCAGCGCCCCGGGACAGGATAGCAATCAGCCCCAGCATTTT. Its translation: CASAPGQDSNQPQHF.

The chain has TRBV28 and TRBJ2-7, with 11 bases matching TRBD2. Germline CDR1 is MDHEN and CDR2 is SYDVKM. The CDR3 sequence is 14 residues long. V shed 5 bases and J 7 bases; nucleotides not matched to a gene: 7. The CDR3 nucleotides read TGTGCCAGCAGTCGGACTAGCGGGTCGGGTGAGCAGTACTTC. Protein product: CASSRTSGSGEQYF.